This paragraph reports one T cell receptor (beta chain). Produced via immunoSEQ multiplex PCR; TCRdb's table is partial and in-frame only. The sample contains about 190,000 clones, more than 75% of which appear only once. The data were taken from a study of blood T cell repertoires in COVID-19. The CDR3 totals 14 residues. The V end was cut by 0 bases, the J end by 6 bases, with 12 bases between. Germline values: CDR1 SGHTS, CDR2 YDEGEE. What was sequenced was peripheral blood. The J gene is TRBJ1-1, the V gene TRBV5-8; no clear D. The receptor was isolated from a woman aged 70-85 years with COVID-19, enrolled during active disease. This CDR3 reads CASSLDDAVAEAFF. In nucleotides, the CDR3 is TGTGCCAGCAGCTTGGACGATGCAGTGGCTGAAGCTTTCTTT.